This T cell receptor beta chain is drawn from a study of a mutant IDH1 vaccine in newly diagnosed glioma. Across the study: The patients received vaccinations eight times, in weeks 1, 3, 5, 7, 11, 15, 19 and 23. Treated individuals were approximately 60% male and roughly 40% female, averaging roughly 40 years of age.

Sequencing was performed with immunoSEQ multiplex PCR; in TCRdb, only in-frame clones are kept and a portion is missing. The sample consists of approximately 110,000 clones, 90% of them appearing once. Study observations and caveats: The occurrence of vaccine-induced immune responses was seen in over 85% of patients.

With 3 bases removed from V and 10 bases from J, the gap between germline ends came to 7 bases. This CDR3 comprises 11 residues. Germline V lookup: CDR1 WSHSY, CDR2 SAAADI. About this clone: Its antigen remains unidentified.

Time point given: week 11, during vaccination. Every vaccination contained 300 ug of the mutant IDH1 20-mer peptide and was paired with topical imiquimod. Each of the donors came in with new WHO grade 3 or 4 astrocytomas that were IDH1-mutant and ATRX-lost. The chain uses TRBV10-2 and TRBJ2-1; D unclear. The sample in question was PBMCs, obtained from a glioma patient whose treatment included an IDH1 peptide vaccine. This TCR came from a woman aged 50 to 60 with glioma. The CDR3: CASSEPREQFF. The CDR3 region has the DNA TGCGCCAGCAGTGAACCGAGGGAGCAGTTCTTC.